The clone carrying this T cell receptor beta chain was found many times. The data belong to a study of blood T cell repertoires in COVID-19. Assay used: immunoSEQ multiplex PCR; TCRdb lists only in-frame clones, some missing. The table includes 200,000 or so clones, roughly 85% detected once. Germline V CDR1 and CDR2: SQVTM, ANQGSEA. The CDR3 covers 14 residues. V was cut by 6 bases and J by 1 base, with 13 bases left in between. The sample was PBMCs or T cells enriched from blood (not recorded which). The source is a woman in her 50s who had been exposed to COVID-19. V and J are TRBV29-1 and TRBJ1-3, with D perhaps matching TRBD1 (6 bases). CDR3 residues: CSVVTGSSGNTIYF. DNA for the CDR3: TGCAGCGTAGTGACAGGATCATCTGGAAACACCATATATTTT.